Each of the 30 T cell receptor beta chains below was sequenced from the same sample in a study of cytomegalovirus exposure and HLA in healthy donors. The PCR had 60 Vbeta and 13 Jbeta primers. Profiling relied on immunoSEQ multiplex PCR, and the TCRdb table lists in-frame clones only, not all of them. The data hold 120,000 or so clones, with roughly 82% observed a single time. Sequencing was performed on PBMCs. All receptors derive from a man between 18 and 35 years old in good health and CMV-seropositive.

The V gene is TRBV5-1, the J gene TRBJ1-1; weak D call: TRBD1 (5 bases). CDR3 length: 15 amino acids. CDR1 and CDR2 (germline): SGHRS, YFSETQ. Trimming shortened V by 2 bases and J by 0 bases, and 11 bases separated the two germline ends. DNA for the CDR3: TGCGCCAGCAGCTTAACACAGGTAATGAACACTGAAGCTTTCTTT. Translated: CASSLTQVMNTEAFF.

The chain uses TRBV5-1 and TRBJ2-5; D is unclear. Judging by the DNA end, TRBJ2-7 fits better; the J call may be wrong. The germline CDR1 and CDR2 sequences are SGHRS and YFSETQ. This CDR3 comprises 12 residues. CDR3: CASSRDSYEQYF. DNA for the CDR3: TGCGCCAGCAGCAGGGACTCCTACGAGCAGTACTTC.

This chain links TRBV5-1 with TRBJ2-2, with a weak D call TRBD2 (6 bases). The V and J ends lost 1 base and 4 bases respectively, with 14 bases between them. Germline CDR1 and CDR2: SGHRS and YFSETQ. This CDR3 region has 16 residues. The CDR3 loop is CASSLPSGETTGELFF. The CDR3 nucleotides read TGCGCCAGCAGCTTGCCTTCGGGAGAGACCACCGGGGAGCTGTTTTTT.

This clone was recorded a few times. The chain employs TRBV18 and TRBJ2-7; 9 bases line up with TRBD1. With 3 bases clipped from V and 4 bases from J, the junction kept 16 bases outside the gene matches. The V gene's germline CDR1 is KGHSH and CDR2 LQKENI. The CDR3 is 18 residues long. The CDR3 region is CASSPTASGTGGHYEQYF. CDR3 DNA: TGTGCCAGCTCACCGACTGCTTCAGGTACAGGGGGCCATTACGAGCAGTACTTC. Complete variable domain (other parts from reference TRBV18 and TRBJ2-7): NAGVMQNPRHLVRRRGQEARLRCSPMKGHSHVYWYRQLPEEGLKFMVYLQKENIIDESGMPKERFSAEFPKEGPSILRIQQVVRGDSAAYFCASSPTASGTGGHYEQYFGPGTRLTVT.

The chain combines TRBV11-3 with TRBJ2-1; 8 nucleotides agree with TRBD1. Losses at the gene ends were 4 bases for V and 6 bases for J; bases not matched to a gene: 14. The V gene's germline CDR1 is SGHNT and CDR2 YENEEA. This CDR3 is 17 amino acids long. CDR3 nucleotides: TGTGCCAGCAGCTCCCCGGGCAGGACAGGGAATAGCAATGAGCAGTTCTTC. Its translation: CASSSPGRTGNSNEQFF.

This clone counts as medium-sized. V usage is TRBV5-6 and J usage is TRBJ1-1, with TRBD1 matching 9 bases. The CDR3 is 15 residues long. The V gene's germline CDR1 is SGHDT and CDR2 YYEEEE. The V segment lost 7 bases and the J segment 1 base; nucleotides outside the gene matches: 8. CDR3 nucleotide sequence: TGTGCCAGCGCTGGTGACAGGGGGAGGAACACTGAAGCTTTCTTT. Translated, it gives CASAGDRGRNTEAFF. Looking up the rest from reference TRBV5-6 and TRBJ1-1 gives the full variable domain: DAGVTQSPTHLIKTRGQQVTLRCSPKSGHDTVSWYQQALGQGPQFIFQYYEEEERQRGNFPDRFSGHQFPNYSSELNVNALLLGDSALYLCASAGDRGRNTEAFFGQGTRLTVV.

This clone was recorded a few times. This chain joins TRBV6-5 and TRBJ1-2; D might be TRBD1 (6 bases). The V end lost 6 bases, the J end lost 8 bases, and 19 bases lay between the germline ends. CDR3 length: 14 residues. From germline, CDR1 is MNHEY and CDR2 SVGAGI. As DNA, the CDR3 is TGTGCCAGCAGCCTGACAGGTGCCACGGTGGGCTACACCTTC. As protein: CASSLTGATVGYTF.

The chain couples TRBV7-8 to TRBJ1-2; D gene ambiguous. V was shortened by 2 bases and J by 4 bases, with 8 bases between the two germline ends. Germline CDR1 is SGHVS and CDR2 is FQNEAQ. CDR3 length equals 13 residues. CDR3 region: CASSLLASYGYTF. The CDR3 nucleotides are TGTGCCAGCAGCTTATTGGCAAGCTATGGCTACACCTTC.

This clone appeared a single time. V and J are TRBV6-1 and TRBJ1-1; perhaps TRBD1 as D (5 bases). Looked up from germline, CDR1 is MNHNS and CDR2 is SASEGT. Trimming cost V 4 bases and J 2 bases, with 8 bases left between them. CDR3 length: 13 amino acids. DNA for the CDR3: TGTGCCAGCAGTGGACAGCGAAACACTGAAGCTTTCTTT. This sequence encodes CASSGQRNTEAFF.

J is TRBJ1-1 and V is TRBV27, with TRBD1 matching 7 bases. Trimming at V came to 1 base and at J to 6 bases, leaving 2 bases not matched to a gene. In germline, CDR1 is MNHEY, CDR2 SMNVEV (reference sequence). This CDR3 spans 13 amino acids. The CDR3 region has the DNA TGTGCCAGCAGTTTATTGCAGGGGGCTGAAGCTTTCTTT. It specifies CASSLLQGAEAFF.

The rearrangement joins TRBV29-1 to TRBJ1-1; D gene uncertain. The germline V gene encodes CDR1 SQVTM and CDR2 ANQGSEA. The CDR3 sequence is 13 residues long. Trimming took off 5 bases at V and 1 base at J, with 11 bases between the two ends. The CDR3 spells CSVRLLANTEAFF. The CDR3 nucleotides read TGCAGCGTTCGTTTGTTAGCGAACACTGAAGCTTTCTTT.

As to this clone: At one of its ends the junction is not consistent with the germline gene, which may arise from a read error. Other DNA sequences from this sample encode an identical CDR3 as well. The gene calls are TRBV6-1 and TRBJ1-1; D gene ambiguous. Germline V gene data show CDR1 as MNHNS and CDR2 as SASEGT. This CDR3 comprises 14 residues. CDR3 protein: CASSEPDTNTEAFF. For the CDR3, the DNA is TGCGCCAGCAGTGAACCTGACACGAACACTGAAGCTTTCTTT.

The genes are TRBV5-1 and TRBJ2-5; 13 bases agree with TRBD2. The V gene end was trimmed by 1 base and the J gene end by 5 bases; junction bases not matched to a gene: 8. The CDR3 covers 17 residues. Germline CDR1 SGHRS, CDR2 YFSETQ. CDR3 protein: CASSLPKLAGGSETQYF. As DNA, the CDR3 is TGCGCCAGCAGCTTGCCGAAACTAGCGGGAGGGTCGGAGACCCAGTACTTC.

This sequence joins TRBV10-1 and TRBJ2-2; D is unresolved. There are 12 residues in the CDR3. With 7 bases removed from V and 2 bases from J, the gap between germline ends came to 5 bases. Per germline, CDR1 WNHNN and CDR2 SYGVQD (reference sequence). The CDR3 region is CASNSNTGELFF. The CDR3 coding sequence is TGCGCCAGCAACAGCAACACCGGGGAGCTGTTTTTT.

The chain couples TRBV4-1 to TRBJ2-3; D not resolved. Germline V gene sequence: CDR1 MGHRA, CDR2 YSYEKL. This CDR3 spans 19 amino acids. The ends were cut back, 2 bases at V and 1 base at J, with 22 bases in the middle. CDR3 nucleotide sequence: TGCGCCAGCAGCCAAATCCTACGGCGCGGATCATCGGGCACAGATACGCAGTATTTT. Its protein product is CASSQILRRGSSGTDTQYF.

Comments on this clone: The sample has other DNA sequences that encode this CDR3 too. The chain carries TRBV15 and TRBJ1-2; maybe TRBD1 (5 bases). Trimming left V 3 bases short and J 6 bases short, with 23 bases between. This CDR3 is 17 amino acids long. CDR1 and CDR2 (germline): LNHNV, YYDKDF (reference sequence). The CDR3 DNA sequence: TGTGCCACCAGCAGGGATCTCGGAAGGGGAATGGGAAATGGCTACACCTTC. Residues: CATSRDLGRGMGNGYTF.

V usage is TRBV2 and J usage is TRBJ1-6; 7 bases align to TRBD1. CDR1 and CDR2 from the germline V gene are SNHLY and FYNNEI. The V segment lost 8 bases and the J segment 4 bases; nucleotides outside the gene matches: 8. This CDR3 has 15 amino acids. This CDR3 is CASAEGAAYNSPLHF. DNA for the CDR3: TGTGCCAGCGCCGAGGGGGCAGCTTATAATTCACCCCTCCACTTT.

The chain joins TRBV30 to TRBJ2-1; TRBD2 is a possible D gene (6 bases). CDR1 is GTSNPN, CDR2 SVGIG, per germline (reference sequence). Trimming cost V 2 bases and J 5 bases, with 19 bases left between them. The CDR3 runs 16 residues. In nucleotides, the CDR3 is TGTGCCTGGAGTTCGACTAGGCCACTCAGGAACAATGAGCAGTTCTTC. Translated: CAWSSTRPLRNNEQFF.

V usage is TRBV7-8 and J usage is TRBJ1-3; 7 nucleotides match TRBD1. The CDR3 has 15 residues. Germline V lookup: CDR1 SGHVS, CDR2 FQNEAQ. V shed 0 bases and J 5 bases; nucleotides not matched to a gene: 4. The CDR3 bases are TGTGCCAGCAGCTTAGCACAGGGGATTAGAAACACCATATATTTT. This gives the protein CASSLAQGIRNTIYF.

This clone was counted a single time. The J gene is TRBJ1-1, the V gene TRBV6-5, with a weak D call TRBD1 (5 bases). Germline V gene sequence: CDR1 MNHEY, CDR2 SVGAGI. This CDR3 has 14 amino acids. Trimming shortened V by 5 bases and J by 4 bases, and 14 bases separated the two germline ends. The CDR3 spells CASSAQAGFTEAFF. DNA for the CDR3: TGTGCCAGCAGTGCTCAGGCAGGGTTCACTGAAGCTTTCTTT.

This chain links TRBV6-5 with TRBJ2-1, with D possibly being TRBD1 (5 bases). V dropped 0 bases and J dropped 1 base, with 7 bases sitting between them. Germline values: CDR1 MNHEY, CDR2 SVGAGI. This CDR3 comprises 15 residues. DNA for the CDR3: TGTGCCAGCAGTTACTCCCAGGGATCCTACAATGAGCAGTTCTTC. It is translated as CASSYSQGSYNEQFF.

The rearrangement uses TRBV6-5 and TRBJ1-1, with no clear D. The CDR3 consists of 13 residues. Germline V gene sequence: CDR1 MNHEY, CDR2 SVGAGI. V lost 5 bases and J lost 1, with 8 bases in between. CDR3 in DNA: TGTGCCAGCAGTGAAATCAGGAACACTGAAGCTTTCTTT. It yields the protein CASSEIRNTEAFF.

This clone was recorded a few times. V is TRBV19 and J is TRBJ2-1, with TRBD1 matching 7 bases. The germline gives CDR1 LNHDA, CDR2 SQIVND (reference sequence). With 6 bases clipped from V and 9 bases from J, the junction kept 5 bases outside the gene matches. The CDR3 sequence is 12 residues long. CDR3 protein: CASRRQGSEQFF. The CDR3 DNA reads as TGTGCCAGTAGGCGACAGGGTTCTGAGCAGTTCTTC. The variable domain in full, with the rest retrieved from reference TRBV19 and TRBJ2-1, is DGGITQSPKYLFRKEGQNVTLSCEQNLNHDAMYWYRQDPGQGLRLIYYSQIVNDFQKGDIAEGYSVSREKKESFPLTVTSAQKNPTAFYLCASRRQGSEQFFGPGTRLTVL.

V and J are TRBV19 and TRBJ1-6; the D is unclear. This CDR3 has 13 amino acids. V shed 3 bases and J shed 8 bases, with 8 bases lying between them. The germline V gene encodes CDR1 LNHDA and CDR2 SQIVND (reference sequence). The CDR3 region is CASSIGAHSPLHF. In DNA form, the CDR3 reads TGTGCCAGTAGTATCGGAGCCCATTCACCCCTCCACTTT.

The chain uses TRBV5-1 and TRBJ2-5, with D possibly being TRBD2 (5 bases). This CDR3 contains 13 residues. CDR1 is SGHRS, CDR2 YFSETQ, per germline. The germline V and J ends were trimmed by 3 bases and 2 bases, with 8 bases remaining between them. CDR3: CASSSGIQETQYF. DNA for the CDR3: TGCGCCAGCAGCTCCGGGATACAAGAGACCCAGTACTTC.

The V gene is TRBV5-1, the J gene TRBJ1-1; TRBD1 matches at 8 bases. Per germline, CDR1 SGHRS and CDR2 YFSETQ. This CDR3 has 18 amino acids. V lost 3 bases and J lost 0; bases outside the gene matches: 13. The chain's CDR3 is CASSSSMAGGGLNTEAFF. CDR3 nucleotide sequence: TGCGCCAGCAGCTCCTCCATGGCAGGGGGCGGTTTGAACACTGAAGCTTTCTTT.

The genes are TRBV5-1 and TRBJ1-1, with D hard to call. The V and J ends lost 0 bases and 1 base respectively, with 7 bases between them. Germline V gives CDR1 SGHRS, CDR2 YFSETQ. This CDR3 is built from 14 residues. CDR3 DNA: TGCGCCAGCAGCTTGGGGCAGGCGAACACTGAAGCTTTCTTT. Its translation is CASSLGQANTEAFF.

This clone was found a few times. The genes are TRBV25-1 and TRBJ2-7, with TRBD2 as a possible D gene (6 bases). This CDR3 comprises 13 residues. V was pared by 8 bases and J by 3 bases, with 14 bases between. CDR1 is MGHDK and CDR2 is SYGVNS in the germline V gene. The CDR3 reads CASGTGTYYEQYF. For the CDR3, the DNA is TGTGCCAGCGGTACCGGGACTTACTACGAGCAGTACTTC.

The chain is built from TRBV6-5 and TRBJ2-5, with 7 positions matching TRBD2. The germline V gene has CDR1 MNHEY and CDR2 SVGAGI. V gave up 2 bases and J gave up 3 bases; unmatched junction bases: 9. The CDR3 covers 16 residues. The CDR3 protein is CASSYGSGTNKETQYF. CDR3 nucleotides: TGTGCCAGCAGTTACGGGTCCGGGACTAACAAAGAGACCCAGTACTTC.

J is TRBJ1-1 and V is TRBV30; TRBD1 matches 8 bases. CDR1 GTSNPN and CDR2 SVGIG come from the germline V gene (reference sequence). Losses at the gene ends were 4 bases for V and 4 bases for J; bases not matched to a gene: 8. The CDR3 has 14 amino acids. The CDR3 coding sequence is TGTGCCTGGAATGATCAGGGGGCTGTCACTGAAGCTTTCTTT. It yields the protein CAWNDQGAVTEAFF.